This passage covers 27 T cell receptor beta chains from one sample sequenced in a study of beta chain features in type 1 diabetes. Investigators reverse transcribed all isolated RNA, so they sequenced expressed TCRB transcripts. Data came from immunoSEQ multiplex PCR; TCRdb stores just in-frame clones and leaves some out. The table has around 450,000 clones, about an eighth seen once. The sample consisted of naive CD4+ T cells from blood. The receptor set was obtained from a woman between 18 and 29 years old in good health.

The rearrangement joins TRBV6-1 to TRBJ1-2; D is uncertain. In germline, CDR1 is MNHNS, CDR2 SASEGT. This CDR3 comprises 13 residues. Trimming took 3 bases from V and 4 from J, leaving 9 bases between them. DNA for the CDR3: TGTGCCAGCAGTGAGGGTTTCTCCTATGGCTACACCTTC. Protein product: CASSEGFSYGYTF.

Notes on this clone: A read error may produce the germline difference seen at one junction end. V is TRBV30 and J is TRBJ2-1, with a weak D call TRBD2 (6 bases). CDR3 length equals 15 residues. Germline CDR1 and CDR2: GTSNPN and SVGIG (reference sequence). The CDR3 sequence: CAWSGGVLSYNKQFF. The DNA for the CDR3 is TGTGCCTGGAGTGGCGGGGTATTATCCTACAATAAGCAGTTCTTC.

There are a few counts of this clone. The rearrangement joins TRBV5-1 to TRBJ2-3; D uncertain. V was shortened by 4 bases and J by 0 bases, with 9 bases between the two germline ends. The CDR3 consists of 14 residues. Germline V gene lookup returns CDR1 SGHRS and CDR2 YFSETQ. The CDR3 nucleotides are TGCGCCAGCAGCCCTGATGCTAGCACAGATACGCAGTATTTT. It translates to CASSPDASTDTQYF.

The table lists this clone with a few counts. The gene calls are TRBV5-1 and TRBJ2-1, with D tentatively TRBD1 or TRBD2 (5 bases each). Trimming removed 4 bases from V and 7 bases from J, with 15 bases in between. Germline values: CDR1 SGHRS, CDR2 YFSETQ. The length of the CDR3 is 14 residues. The CDR3 DNA sequence: TGCGCCAGCAGCGTACGGACGGGACCAAATGAGCAGTTCTTC. Encoded protein: CASSVRTGPNEQFF.

This clone was observed at least ten times. The chain carries TRBV30 and TRBJ2-1; TRBD2 aligns across 11 bases. J was trimmed by 9 bases and V by 4 bases; bases with no gene match: 2. The CDR3 is 12 residues long. CDR1 GTSNPN and CDR2 SVGIG come from the germline V gene (reference sequence). This chain's CDR3 is CAWTSGRSEQFF. CDR3 coding DNA: TGTGCCTGGACTAGCGGGAGGTCTGAGCAGTTCTTC.

This clone was detected a few times. This sequence joins TRBV6-5 and TRBJ2-5, with 11 bases matching TRBD1. J gave up 5 bases and V 10 bases, and 12 bases lay outside the gene matches. There are 15 residues in the CDR3. Germline CDR1 reads MNHEY; CDR2 reads SVGAGI. The CDR3 region is CATRTGGASWETQYF. CDR3 in DNA: TGTGCCACCCGGACAGGGGGCGCGAGTTGGGAGACCCAGTACTTC.

There are a few counts of this clone. This chain links TRBV7-3 with TRBJ2-1; D gene unclear. The germline V gene has CDR1 SGHTA and CDR2 FQGTGA. The CDR3 loop spans 14 amino acids. V shed 4 bases and J shed 2 bases, with 9 bases lying between them. CDR3 region: CASSSLGTYNEQFF. CDR3 DNA sequence: TGTGCCAGCAGCTCGTTGGGAACCTACAATGAGCAGTTCTTC.

This CDR3 is CASSSTGSDNEQFF. In nucleotides, the CDR3 is TGTGCCAGCAGCTCGACAGGTTCGGACAATGAGCAGTTCTTC. The V call is TRBV9, the J call TRBJ2-1; tentatively, D is TRBD1 (6 bases). The CDR3 has 14 residues. Germline loops: CDR1 SGDLS, CDR2 YYNGEE. V lost 4 bases to trimming and J lost 5 bases, with 13 bases between them.

This clone was seen a few times. This chain links TRBV23-1 with TRBJ2-4; D call uncertain. TRBV23-1 is placed among ORFs of uncertain function. Between the trimmed V and J ends, which lost 0 bases and 0 bases, there was a span of 9 bases. The CDR3 is 16 residues long. The CDR3 nucleotides read TGCGCCAGCAGTCAATCTCGGCATCGAGCCAAAAACATTCAGTACTTC. Amino acid sequence: CASSQSRHRAKNIQYF.

Regarding this clone: Germline and junction disagree at one end, which may indicate a read error. V gene TRBV7-8 combines with J gene TRBJ2-7; unclear D gene. The germline V gene has CDR1 SGHVS and CDR2 FQNEAQ. CDR3 length: 11 amino acids. The CDR3 loop is CASSIGVGWDF. In DNA, the CDR3 is TGTGCCAGCAGCATTGGAGTGGGGTGGGACTTC.

The chain employs TRBV29-1 and TRBJ2-1; no definite D call. The V end was cut by 0 bases, the J end by 2 bases, with 14 bases between. The CDR3 sequence is 16 residues long. Germline V CDR1 and CDR2: SQVTM, ANQGSEA. The CDR3 protein is CSVEDRGRIPYNEQFF. The CDR3, as DNA: TGCAGCGTTGAAGATCGAGGACGGATTCCCTACAATGAGCAGTTCTTC.

As concerns this clone: Within the sample, other DNA sequences also encode this same CDR3. The genes are TRBV5-1 and TRBJ2-5; 9 bases line up with TRBD1. The CDR3 covers 14 residues. Germline V gene lookup returns CDR1 SGHRS and CDR2 YFSETQ. V lost 2 bases and J lost 3; bases outside the gene matches: 2. CDR3 bases: TGCGCCAGCAGCTTTGACAGGGGGGAAGAGACCCAGTACTTC. Encoded protein: CASSFDRGEETQYF.

This clone was observed a handful of times. This chain joins TRBV12-5 and TRBJ2-5; D is uncertain. Per germline, CDR1 LGHNT and CDR2 FRNRAP. This CDR3 comprises 12 residues. With 7 bases removed from V and 5 bases from J, the gap between germline ends came to 11 bases. The CDR3 is CASAPLSETQYF. Written as DNA, the CDR3 is TGTGCTAGTGCCCCCCTTAGCGAGACCCAGTACTTC.

This chain connects TRBV5-4 to TRBJ1-2; unclear D gene. Trimming stripped 0 bases from V and 8 bases from J, with 8 bases between. Germline CDR1 SGHNT, CDR2 YYREEE (reference sequence). The length of the CDR3 is 12 residues. CDR3 in amino acids: CASSLADLGYTF. The CDR3, as DNA: TGTGCCAGCAGCTTGGCGGACTTAGGCTACACCTTC.

This clone has just a few counts. The chain couples TRBV27 to TRBJ1-5; weak D call: TRBD1 (6 bases). CDR1 MNHEY and CDR2 SMNVEV come from the germline V gene (reference sequence). Trimming stripped 8 bases from V and 2 bases from J, with 10 bases between. The CDR3 totals 13 residues. CDR3 coding DNA: TGTGCCAGCGGCTACAGGGGCAATCAGCCCCAGCATTTT. The encoded protein is CASGYRGNQPQHF.

This rearrangement joins TRBV7-2 to TRBJ1-2; D remains ambiguous. The germline V and J ends were trimmed by 3 bases and 6 bases, with 11 bases remaining between them. This CDR3 comprises 13 residues. Looked up from germline, CDR1 is SGHTA and CDR2 is FQGNSA. CDR3 protein: CASSFGGRDGYTF. For the CDR3, the DNA is TGTGCCAGCAGCTTTGGAGGGAGAGATGGCTACACCTTC.

This sequence joins TRBV4-3 and TRBJ2-1; possibly TRBD1 for D (5 bases). The V end lost 5 bases, the J end lost 4 bases, and 15 bases lay between the germline ends. This CDR3 is 15 amino acids long. Germline CDR1 and CDR2: LGHNA and YSLEER. This CDR3 reads CASSREERGYNEQFF. CDR3 DNA: TGCGCCAGCAGCAGAGAGGAAAGGGGTTACAATGAGCAGTTCTTC.

This clone turned up a few times. The rearrangement links TRBV10-3 to TRBJ2-5, with TRBD1 as a possible D gene (6 bases). Trimming pared 4 bases from V and 5 bases from J, leaving 8 bases between. Germline-derived CDR1 and CDR2 are ENHRY and SYGVKD. The CDR3 length is 12 residues. The CDR3 nucleotides read TGTGCCATCAGTGCAGGGGCGGAGACCCAGTACTTC. This sequence encodes CAISAGAETQYF.

This clone has a handful of counts. V gene TRBV7-9 combines with J gene TRBJ2-3; D is tentatively TRBD1 or TRBD2 (5 bases each). The CDR3 spans 15 residues. CDR1 and CDR2 from the germline V gene are SEHNR and FQNEAQ (reference sequence). The germline V and J ends were trimmed by 6 bases and 1 base, with 14 bases remaining between them. DNA for the CDR3: TGTGCCAGCAGTCCCCTGGGACGACGCACAGATACGCAGTATTTT. This codes for CASSPLGRRTDTQYF.

The chain combines TRBV5-4 with TRBJ2-7; 8 bases fit TRBD1. Germline V gives CDR1 SGHNT, CDR2 YYREEE (reference sequence). The CDR3 is made up of 15 amino acids. The V gene end was trimmed by 2 bases and the J gene end by 3 bases; junction bases not matched to a gene: 7. The CDR3 sequence: CASSLMRDRRYEQYF. The CDR3 DNA reads as TGTGCCAGCAGCTTAATGCGGGACAGGCGCTACGAGCAGTACTTC.

This chain links TRBV29-1 with TRBJ2-4, with D uncertain. The V gene's germline CDR1 is SQVTM and CDR2 ANQGSEA. The CDR3 sequence is 12 residues long. V lost 3 bases, J lost 3 bases, and 6 bases lay in between. The CDR3 DNA follows: TGCAGCGTTGAGGGGTACAAAAACATTCAGTACTTC. Translation: CSVEGYKNIQYF.

This clone was detected a few times. V gene TRBV7-9 combines with J gene TRBJ2-5, with D possibly matching TRBD1 (6 bases). This CDR3 is 14 amino acids long. V was trimmed by 7 bases and J by 3 bases, leaving 15 bases between them. Germline V lookup: CDR1 SEHNR, CDR2 FQNEAQ (reference sequence). This CDR3 reads CASTPKGGKETQYF. CDR3 DNA sequence: TGTGCCAGCACTCCCAAAGGGGGAAAAGAGACCCAGTACTTC.

In its sample, this clone was seen a few times. The chain carries TRBV4-2 and TRBJ2-1; no reliable D call. Trimming took 2 bases from V and 5 from J, leaving 7 bases between them. CDR3 size: 13 residues. Germline assignment: CDR1 LGHNA and CDR2 YNFKEQ. CDR3 amino acids: CASSQLDNNEQFF. The CDR3 DNA sequence: TGTGCCAGCAGCCAATTGGATAACAATGAGCAGTTCTTC.

This clone was detected only a few times. The chain uses TRBV7-9 and TRBJ1-5; 11 nucleotides match TRBD1. V was pared by 3 bases and J by 6 bases, with 4 bases of the junction left unmatched. The CDR3 contains 15 residues. Germline CDR1 SEHNR, CDR2 FQNEAQ (reference sequence). CDR3 in DNA: TGTGCCAGCAGCTTGGGACAGGGGGTTAGTCAGCCCCAGCATTTT. It specifies CASSLGQGVSQPQHF.

This clone was seen more than once but under ten times. The rearrangement joins TRBV9 to TRBJ2-5; D perhaps matches TRBD2 (7 bases). The germline V gene has CDR1 SGDLS and CDR2 YYNGEE. The CDR3 has 16 residues. V gave up 0 bases and J gave up 6 bases, with 18 bases separating them. This chain's CDR3 is CASSVAPRGGEKTQYF. CDR3 nucleotides: TGTGCCAGCAGCGTAGCCCCGAGAGGGGGGGAGAAGACCCAGTACTTC.

This chain links TRBV2 with TRBJ1-4; no definite D call. Germline-derived CDR1 and CDR2 are SNHLY and FYNNEI. The ends were cut back, 6 bases at V and 5 bases at J, with 1 base in the middle. CDR3 size: 10 residues. In nucleotides, the CDR3 is TGTGCCAGCAGAAATGAAAAACTGTTTTTT. This encodes CASRNEKLFF.

This clone turned up a few times. The chain carries TRBV27 and TRBJ2-4; maybe TRBD2 (5 bases). The V gene's germline CDR1 is MNHEY and CDR2 SMNVEV (reference sequence). Trimming left V 4 bases short and J 5 bases short, with 18 bases between. CDR3 length: 16 amino acids. Here the CDR3 DNA reads TGTGCCAGCAGTTCCCCGAGGAGGTTCGGAGAAAACATTCAGTACTTC. Translating gives CASSSPRRFGENIQYF.